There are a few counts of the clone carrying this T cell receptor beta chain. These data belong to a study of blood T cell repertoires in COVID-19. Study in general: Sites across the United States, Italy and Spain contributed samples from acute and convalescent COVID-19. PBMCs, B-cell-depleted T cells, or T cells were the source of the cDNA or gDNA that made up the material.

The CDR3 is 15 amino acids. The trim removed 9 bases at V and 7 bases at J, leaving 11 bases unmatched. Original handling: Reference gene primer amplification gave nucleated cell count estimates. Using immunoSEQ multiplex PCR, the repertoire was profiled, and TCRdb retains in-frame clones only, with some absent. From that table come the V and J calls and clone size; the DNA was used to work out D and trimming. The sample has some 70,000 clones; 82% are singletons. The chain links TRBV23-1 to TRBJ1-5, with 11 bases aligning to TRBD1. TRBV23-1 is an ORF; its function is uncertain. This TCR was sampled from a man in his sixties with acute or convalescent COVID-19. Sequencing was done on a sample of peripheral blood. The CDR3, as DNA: TGCGCCAGTCCCCGGGACAGGGGGAGAGGGCAGCCCCAGCATTTT. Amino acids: CASPRDRGRGQPQHF.